These 14 T cell receptor beta chains were all obtained from the same sample, sequenced in a study of Ad26.COV2.S vaccination and SARS-CoV-2 variants. Treatment defined: some 20 received Ad26.COV2.S at low or high dose, single or two shots; about five received placebo; per-sample allocation not given. Sampling was performed 63 days after the first vaccine or placebo injection. Using immunoSEQ multiplex PCR, the repertoire was profiled, and TCRdb retains in-frame clones only, with some absent. The sample consists of roughly 380,000 clones, around 90% of them appearing once. The input for sequencing was peripheral blood, taken in a trial of Ad26.COV2.S vaccine versus placebo. These receptors all come from a person aged 18-65 years who received the Ad26.COV2.S COVID-19 vaccine or a placebo.

In DNA, the CDR3 is TGTGCCAGCAGCTTTACCGGGACAGGCGTCCGCGAGCAGTACTTC. The encoded protein is CASSFTGTGVREQYF. The chain couples TRBV11-1 to TRBJ2-7, with 8 bases that match TRBD1. The CDR3 extends over 15 amino acids. V shed 3 bases, J shed 6 bases, and the junction held 10 bases outside the gene matches. The germline CDR1 and CDR2 sequences are SGHAT and FQDESV (reference sequence). The complete variable domain, with remaining parts taken from reference TRBV11-1 and TRBJ2-7, reads EAEVAQSPRYKITEKSQAVAFWCDPISGHATLYWYRQILGQGPELLVQFQDESVVDDSQLPKDRFSAERLKGVDSTLKIQPAELGDSAMYLCASSFTGTGVREQYFGPGTRLTVT.

The chain recombines TRBV18 with TRBJ1-6; a weak D match, TRBD1 (6 bases). The germline gives CDR1 KGHSH, CDR2 LQKENI. This CDR3 is built from 14 residues. The V end was cut by 3 bases, the J end by 7 bases, with 10 bases between. The CDR3 loop reads CASSPGTHNSPLHF. Written as DNA, the CDR3 is TGTGCCAGCTCACCCGGGACACACAATTCACCCCTCCACTTT.

V is TRBV19 and J is TRBJ1-1, with D possibly being TRBD1 (5 bases). The CDR3 contains 14 residues. Trimming left V 4 bases short and J 4 bases short, with 13 bases between. The germline CDR1 and CDR2 sequences are LNHDA and SQIVND (reference sequence). In DNA form, the CDR3 reads TGTGCCAGTAGTACCTCGACAGTAACCACTGAAGCTTTCTTT. Encoded protein: CASSTSTVTTEAFF. The variable domain in full, completed from reference TRBV19 and TRBJ1-1, reads DGGITQSPKYLFRKEGQNVTLSCEQNLNHDAMYWYRQDPGQGLRLIYYSQIVNDFQKGDIAEGYSVSREKKESFPLTVTSAQKNPTAFYLCASSTSTVTTEAFFGQGTRLTVV.

A single count supports this clone. This chain connects TRBV6-6 to TRBJ1-5; 7 nucleotides line up with TRBD1. Looked up from germline, CDR1 is MNHNY and CDR2 is SVGAGI (reference sequence). The CDR3 is made up of 14 amino acids. With 6 bases clipped from V and 4 bases from J, the junction kept 6 bases outside the gene matches. CDR3 DNA sequence: TGTGCCAGCAGACACGGACAGGCTAATCAGCCCCAGCATTTT. It yields the protein CASRHGQANQPQHF.

A single count supports this clone. V is TRBV7-2 and J is TRBJ1-2, with D maybe TRBD1 (6 bases). The V end was cut by 0 bases, the J end by 0 bases, with 23 bases between. Germline V lookup: CDR1 SGHTA, CDR2 FQGNSA. The CDR3 is 20 amino acids. The CDR3 DNA reads TGTGCCAGCAGCTTAGCGCTTAACAGGGTGGGAAGAAAAGCTAACTATGGCTACACCTTC. Its translation is CASSLALNRVGRKANYGYTF.

This clone was picked up one time. The chain joins TRBV6-2 or TRBV6-3 to TRBJ2-7; D not certain. This CDR3 comprises 12 residues. The V end lost 2 bases, the J end lost 3 bases, and 5 bases lay between the germline ends. The germline V gene has CDR1 MNHEY and CDR2 SVGEGT. In DNA form, the CDR3 reads TGTGCCAGCAGTTACCCCAGCTACGAGCAGTACTTC. Protein product: CASSYPSYEQYF.

This clone was observed once. The rearrangement links TRBV27 to TRBJ1-3; the D is unclear. V was cut by 0 bases and J by 6 bases, with 12 bases left in between. Germline CDR1 MNHEY, CDR2 SMNVEV (reference sequence). This CDR3 is built from 15 residues. CDR3 nucleotide sequence: TGTGCCAGCAGTTTATCTGGCAGGTGGACAAACACCATATATTTT. This codes for CASSLSGRWTNTIYF.

This clone was recorded once. The chain joins TRBV4-2 to TRBJ2-1, with unresolved D. The CDR3 is 17 residues long. Per germline, CDR1 LGHNA and CDR2 YNFKEQ. Trimming stripped 4 bases from V and 2 bases from J, with 18 bases between. The CDR3 nucleotides read TGTGCCAGCAGCCCGAGACTGACATCGCGCGCCTACAATGAGCAGTTCTTC. Translated: CASSPRLTSRAYNEQFF.

V gene TRBV11-1 combines with J gene TRBJ1-6; D possibly corresponds to TRBD1 (5 bases). This CDR3 contains 15 residues. From germline, CDR1 is SGHAT and CDR2 FQDESV (reference sequence). Trimming took 3 bases from V and 5 from J, leaving 11 bases between them. CDR3 sequence: CASSLAGNHNSPLHF. CDR3 sequence (DNA): TGTGCCAGCAGCTTGGCAGGGAACCATAATTCACCCCTCCACTTT. Combining the CDR3 with reference TRBV11-1 and TRBJ1-6 gives the whole variable domain EAEVAQSPRYKITEKSQAVAFWCDPISGHATLYWYRQILGQGPELLVQFQDESVVDDSQLPKDRFSAERLKGVDSTLKIQPAELGDSAMYLCASSLAGNHNSPLHFGNGTRLTVT.

The J gene is TRBJ1-2, the V gene TRBV15; D remains unclear. Deletions cut 0 bases from V and 2 bases from J, with 13 bases between. CDR1 and CDR2 (germline): LNHNV, YYDKDF (reference sequence). The CDR3 totals 16 residues. The CDR3 loop is CATSRDHFGANYGYTF. The CDR3 DNA reads as TGTGCCACCAGCAGAGATCATTTCGGAGCCAACTATGGCTACACCTTC.

This sequence joins TRBV18 and TRBJ1-1; no firm D call. The V gene's germline CDR1 is KGHSH and CDR2 LQKENI. V was trimmed by 2 bases and J by 1 base, leaving 11 bases between them. This CDR3 is built from 15 residues. The CDR3 here is CASSPGLRENTEAFF. The CDR3 region has the DNA TGTGCCAGCTCACCAGGTCTCAGAGAGAACACTGAAGCTTTCTTT.

The genes are TRBV4-2 and TRBJ1-1, with D perhaps matching TRBD1 (6 bases). This CDR3 spans 16 amino acids. CDR1 and CDR2 from the germline V gene are LGHNA and YNFKEQ. With 0 bases removed from V and 1 base from J, the gap between germline ends came to 12 bases. DNA for the CDR3: TGTGCCAGCAGCCAAGAGGCCTGGACAGAGAACACTGAAGCTTTCTTT. Translating it yields CASSQEAWTENTEAFF.

J is TRBJ2-3 and V is TRBV10-3; 7 bases fit TRBD2. Per germline, CDR1 ENHRY and CDR2 SYGVKD. Trimming took 0 bases from V and 6 from J; bases not matched to a gene: 3. The CDR3 consists of 14 residues. CDR3 DNA sequence: TGTGCCATCAGTGAGTCGCGGGGGTGGGATACGCAGTATTTT. Amino acid sequence: CAISESRGWDTQYF.

The rearrangement links TRBV3-1 (or the pseudogene TRBV3-2) to TRBJ2-3, with a tentative D call TRBD2 (6 bases). The CDR3 length is 14 residues. Germline CDR1 is LGHDT and CDR2 is YNNKEL (reference sequence). Trimming cost V 3 bases and J 2 bases, with 9 bases left between them. DNA for the CDR3: TGTGCCAGCAGCCACGGGGAGGCCACAGATACGCAGTATTTT. It is translated as CASSHGEATDTQYF.